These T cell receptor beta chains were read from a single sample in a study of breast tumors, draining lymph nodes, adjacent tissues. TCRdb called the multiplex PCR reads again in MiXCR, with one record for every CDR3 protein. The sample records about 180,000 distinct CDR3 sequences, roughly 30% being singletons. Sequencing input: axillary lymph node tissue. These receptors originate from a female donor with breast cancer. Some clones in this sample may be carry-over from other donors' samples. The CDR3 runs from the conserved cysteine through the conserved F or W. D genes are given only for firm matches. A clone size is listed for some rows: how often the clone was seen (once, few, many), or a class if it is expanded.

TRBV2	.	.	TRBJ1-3	TGTGCCAGCACCGGACACTATGGTTCTGGAAACACCATATATTTT	CASTGHYGSGNTIYF
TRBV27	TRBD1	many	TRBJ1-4	TGTGCCAGCAGTTCCCTGGACAGGGTAAGGGCCAGGCTGTTTTTT	CASSSLDRVRARLFF
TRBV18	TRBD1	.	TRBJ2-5	TGTGCCAGCTCACCAATGACAGGGTTCCAAGAGACCCAGTACTTC	CASSPMTGFQETQYF
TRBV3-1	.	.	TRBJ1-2	TGTGCCAGCAGGCCTAGTAATCAATACTATGGCTACACCTTC	CASRPSNQYYGYTF
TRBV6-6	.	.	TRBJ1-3	TGTGCCAGCAGTTCCCGAGCCTCCTTAAGGGGAGGAAGTGGAAACACCATATATTTT	CASSSRASLRGGSGNTIYF
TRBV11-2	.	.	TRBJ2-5	TGTGCCGGCAGCTTTAACGGGCAGGCGACAAACCAAGAGACCCAGTACTTC	CAGSFNGQATNQETQYF
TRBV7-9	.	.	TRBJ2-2	TGTGCCAGCAGCCTATCACATGGGGGCACGAGCACCGGGGAGCTGTTTTTT	CASSLSHGGTSTGELFF
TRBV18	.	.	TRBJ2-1	TGTGCCAGCTCAAGCTCACGGGGGAATAATTACAATGAGCAGTCCTTC	CASSSSRGNNYNEQSF
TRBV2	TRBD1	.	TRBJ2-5	TGTGCCAGCTCACCACCTATCGGACAGGGTGGGGAGACCCAGTACTTC	CASSPPIGQGGETQYF
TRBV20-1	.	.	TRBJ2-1	TGCAGTGCTGCCACCAACACCTACAATGAGCAGTTCTTC	CSAATNTYNEQFF
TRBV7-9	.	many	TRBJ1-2	TGTGCCAGCAGCTTAGATAAAGCTGATGGCTACACCTTC	CASSLDKADGYTF
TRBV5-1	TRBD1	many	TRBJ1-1	TGCGCCAGCAGCTCCAGACAGGGGGCCACTGAAGCTTTCTTT	CASSSRQGATEAFF
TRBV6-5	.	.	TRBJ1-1	TGTGCCAGCAGGGACCAAGGGCAGAACACTGAAGCTTTCTTT	CASRDQGQNTEAFF
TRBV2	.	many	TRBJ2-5	TGTGCCAGCAGTGAAGGTCTAGCTAAGAAGACCCAGTACTTC	CASSEGLAKKTQYF
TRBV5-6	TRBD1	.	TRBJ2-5	TGTGCCAGCAGCGTGGCTCCCGGGACAGGGTATTATCAAGAGACCCAGTACTTC	CASSVAPGTGYYQETQYF
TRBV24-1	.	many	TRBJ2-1	TGTGCCACAAGTCGGGGGACAGACTACAATGAGCAGTTCTTC	CATSRGTDYNEQFF
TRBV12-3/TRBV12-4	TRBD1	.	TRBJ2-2	TGTGCCAGCAGTGGCGGACAGGGCGGGGAGCTGTTTTTT	CASSGGQGGELFF
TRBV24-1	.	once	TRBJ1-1	TGTGCCACCAGTGAGCGGGGGAGTCCGATGAACACTGAAGCTTTCTTT	CATSERGSPMNTEAFF
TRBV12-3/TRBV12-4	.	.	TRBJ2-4	TGTGCCAGCAGCCCCCGTATTTGGCGCCCAGCCAAAAACATTCAGTACTTC	CASSPRIWRPAKNIQYF
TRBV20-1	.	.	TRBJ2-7	TGCAGTGCCAACTTTCAAGGATCCTACGCGCAGTACTTC	CSANFQGSYAQYF
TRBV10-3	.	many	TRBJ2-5	TGTGCCATCAGTGAGCCGAAGGAAGGGGACCAGTACTTC	CAISEPKEGDQYF
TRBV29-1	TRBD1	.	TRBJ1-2	TGCAGCGTTTCGACAGGGGAGATTGGCTACACCTTC	CSVSTGEIGYTF
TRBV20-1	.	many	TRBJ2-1	TGCAGTGCTGAGCAAGGGGGCAATGAGCAGTTCTTC	CSAEQGGNEQFF
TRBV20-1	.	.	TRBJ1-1	TGCAGTGTTCTTTTGTCAGGGACTGAAGCTTTCTTT	CSVLLSGTEAFF
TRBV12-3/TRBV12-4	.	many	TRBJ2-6	TGTGCCAGCACCGAGATCCCCTCTGGGGCCAACGTCCTGACTTTC	CASTEIPSGANVLTF
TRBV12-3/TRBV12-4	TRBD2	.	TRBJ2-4	TGTGCCAGCAGTTGGACTAGCGGGTTTCAGTACTTC	CASSWTSGFQYF
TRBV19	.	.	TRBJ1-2	TGTGCCAGTAATTCAGCGGGAAACGGCTATGGCTACACCTTC	CASNSAGNGYGYTF
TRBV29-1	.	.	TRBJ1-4	TGCAGCGTTGGGACCGGGGGCGAAAAACTGTTTTTT	CSVGTGGEKLFF
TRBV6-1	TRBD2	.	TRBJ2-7	TGTGCCAGCAGTGAAGTGAGACTAGCGGCGGGACGGGAGCAGTACTTC	CASSEVRLAAGREQYF